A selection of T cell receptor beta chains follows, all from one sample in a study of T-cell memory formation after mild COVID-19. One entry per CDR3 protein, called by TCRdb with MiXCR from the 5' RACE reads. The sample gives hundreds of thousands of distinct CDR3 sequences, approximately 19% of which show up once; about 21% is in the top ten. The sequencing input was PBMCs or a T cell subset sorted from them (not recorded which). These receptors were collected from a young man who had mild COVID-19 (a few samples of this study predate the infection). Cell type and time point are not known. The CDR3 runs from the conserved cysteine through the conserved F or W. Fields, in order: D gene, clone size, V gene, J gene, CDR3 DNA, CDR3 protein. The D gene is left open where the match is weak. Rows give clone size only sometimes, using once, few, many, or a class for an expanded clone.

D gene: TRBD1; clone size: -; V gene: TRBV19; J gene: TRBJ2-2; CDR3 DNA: TGTGCCAGTAGGGTGACAGGGACGAAGACCGGGGAGCTGTTTTTT; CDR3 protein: CASRVTGTKTGELFF
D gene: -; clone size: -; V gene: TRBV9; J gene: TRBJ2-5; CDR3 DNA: TGTGCCAGCAGCGGATCTGGGACTCGCCAAGAGACCCAGTACTTC; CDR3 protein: CASSGSGTRQETQYF
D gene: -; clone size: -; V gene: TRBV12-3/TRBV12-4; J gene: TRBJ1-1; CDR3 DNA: TGTGCCAGCAGTACAGGGATGAACACTGAAGCTTTCTTT; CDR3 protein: CASSTGMNTEAFF
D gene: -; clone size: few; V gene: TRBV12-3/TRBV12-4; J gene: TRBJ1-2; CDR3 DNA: TGTGCCACTGGACAGCTAGATGGCTACACCTTC; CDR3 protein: CATGQLDGYTF
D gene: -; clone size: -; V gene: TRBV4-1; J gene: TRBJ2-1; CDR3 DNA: TGCGCCAGCAGCCAAGAAGATTGGAGAATCGGCAATGAGCAGTTCTTC; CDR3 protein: CASSQEDWRIGNEQFF
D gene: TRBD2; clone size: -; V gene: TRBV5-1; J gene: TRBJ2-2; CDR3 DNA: TGCGCCAGCAGCCAGGCCGGGACTAGTGCCGGGGAGCTGTTTTTT; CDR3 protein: CASSQAGTSAGELFF
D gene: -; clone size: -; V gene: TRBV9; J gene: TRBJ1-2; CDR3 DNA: TGTGCCAGCAGCGTAGAAGACGGAAACTATGGCTACACCTTC; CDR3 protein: CASSVEDGNYGYTF
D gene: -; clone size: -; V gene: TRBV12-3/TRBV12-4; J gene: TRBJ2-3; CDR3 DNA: TGTGCCAGCAGTCTCTCGATGGGCACAGATACGCAGTATTTT; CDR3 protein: CASSLSMGTDTQYF
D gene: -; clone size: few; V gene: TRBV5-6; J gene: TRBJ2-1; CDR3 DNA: TGTGCCAGCAGCTCGACACCAAGCCCCTACAATGAGCAGTTCTTC; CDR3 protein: CASSSTPSPYNEQFF
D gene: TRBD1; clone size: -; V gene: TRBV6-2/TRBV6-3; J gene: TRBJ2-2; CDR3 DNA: TGTGCCAGCACCGGGACAGGGGAAAACACCGGGGAGCTGTTTTTT; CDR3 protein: CASTGTGENTGELFF
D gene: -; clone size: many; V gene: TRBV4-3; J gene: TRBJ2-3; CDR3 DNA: TGCGCCAGCAGCCAAGTCTGGGCTGTCTCAGATACGCAGTATTTT; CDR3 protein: CASSQVWAVSDTQYF
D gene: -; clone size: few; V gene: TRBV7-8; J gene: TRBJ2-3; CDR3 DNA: TGTGCCAGCAGGGTGGGGGGGCGACGAGATACGCAGTATTTT; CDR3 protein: CASRVGGRRDTQYF
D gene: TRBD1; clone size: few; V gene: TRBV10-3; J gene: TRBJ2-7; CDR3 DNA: TGTGCCACGGGGACAGGTAATTCCAACGAGCAGTACTTC; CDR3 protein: CATGTGNSNEQYF
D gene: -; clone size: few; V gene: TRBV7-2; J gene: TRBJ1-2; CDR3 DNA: TGTGCCAGCATCCTACAGGGTTTGGGCTACACCTTC; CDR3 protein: CASILQGLGYTF
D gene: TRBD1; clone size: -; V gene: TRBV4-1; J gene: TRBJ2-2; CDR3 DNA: TGCGCCAGCAGCCAACAGAGGGGGCGTCACGGGGAGCTGTTTTTT; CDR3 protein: CASSQQRGRHGELFF
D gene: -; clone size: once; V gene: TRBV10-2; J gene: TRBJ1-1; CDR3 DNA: TGCGCCAGCGCTGGGGAAGGGGACACTGAAGCTTTCTTT; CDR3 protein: CASAGEGDTEAFF
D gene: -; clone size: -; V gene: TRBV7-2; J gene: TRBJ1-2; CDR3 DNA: TGTGCCAGCAGCCCCCCTGGGGACTATGGCTACACCTTC; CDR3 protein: CASSPPGDYGYTF
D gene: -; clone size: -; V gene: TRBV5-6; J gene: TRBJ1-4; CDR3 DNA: TGTGCCAGCAGCTTTTTGGAGGGACTAAATGAAAAACTGTTTTTT; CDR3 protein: CASSFLEGLNEKLFF
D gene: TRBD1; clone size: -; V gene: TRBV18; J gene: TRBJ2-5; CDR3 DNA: TGTGCCAGCTCACTTCCAGGGGGCGTGGAGACCCAGTACTTC; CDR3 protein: CASSLPGGVETQYF
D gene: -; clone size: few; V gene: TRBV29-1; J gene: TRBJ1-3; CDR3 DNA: TGCAGCGTCGAAACAGGGAGTGGATCTGGAAACACCATATATTTT; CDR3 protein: CSVETGSGSGNTIYF
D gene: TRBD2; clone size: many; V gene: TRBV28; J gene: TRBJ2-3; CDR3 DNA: TGTGCCAGCAGTTCGGCGGGGGGGCAGGGAGATACGCAGTATTTT; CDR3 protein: CASSSAGGQGDTQYF
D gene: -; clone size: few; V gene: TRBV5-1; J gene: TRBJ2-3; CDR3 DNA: TGCGCCAGCAGCTGGGGCCAAGGGGCAGCCGGAGATGATACGCAGTATTTT; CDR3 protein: CASSWGQGAAGDDTQYF
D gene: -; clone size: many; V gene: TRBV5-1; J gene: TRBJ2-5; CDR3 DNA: TGCGCCAGCAGAAGGACGGACCAAGAGACCCAGTACTTC; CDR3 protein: CASRRTDQETQYF
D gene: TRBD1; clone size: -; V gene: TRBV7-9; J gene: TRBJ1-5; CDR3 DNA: TGTGCCTCCCAACTACCCCGACAGGGAAATAGCAATCAGCCCCAGCATTTT; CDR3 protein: CASQLPRQGNSNQPQHF
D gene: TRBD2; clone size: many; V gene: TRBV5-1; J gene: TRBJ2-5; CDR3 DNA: TGCGCCAGCAGCTTGGTACAGCGGGGATTACAAGAGACCCAGTACTTC; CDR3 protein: CASSLVQRGLQETQYF
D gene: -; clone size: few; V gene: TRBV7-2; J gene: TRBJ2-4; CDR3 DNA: TGTGCCAGCAGCTTAAAGCCCGGGGACAAGTACTTC; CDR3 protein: CASSLKPGDKYF
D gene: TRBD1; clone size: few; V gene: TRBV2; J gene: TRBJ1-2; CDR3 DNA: TGTGCCAGCAGTGATTTCGGACAGGGCTATGGCTACACCTTC; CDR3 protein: CASSDFGQGYGYTF
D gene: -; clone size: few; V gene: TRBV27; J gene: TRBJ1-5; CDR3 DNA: TGTGCCAGCAGTTTATCCTGGACGGGCAATCAGCCCCAGCATTTT; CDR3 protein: CASSLSWTGNQPQHF
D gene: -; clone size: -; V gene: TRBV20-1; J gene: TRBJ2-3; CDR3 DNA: TGCAGTGGACTCCGGGGGGCGGGAGATACGCAGTATTTT; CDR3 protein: CSGLRGAGDTQYF
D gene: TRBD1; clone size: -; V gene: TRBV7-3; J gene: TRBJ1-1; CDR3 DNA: TGTGCCAGCAGCTTAGATTCAGACAGGGCTGGAGCTTTCTTT; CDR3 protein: CASSLDSDRAGAFF
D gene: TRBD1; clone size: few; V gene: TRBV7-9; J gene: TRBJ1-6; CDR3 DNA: TGTGCCGGGAAAGGGGGCCCTAGCGCGGATTCACCCCTCCACTTT; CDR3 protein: CAGKGGPSADSPLHF
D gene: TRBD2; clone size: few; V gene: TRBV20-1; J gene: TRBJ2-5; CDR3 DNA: TGCAGTGCAAAGGGACTAAACCAAGAGACCCAGTACTTC; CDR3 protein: CSAKGLNQETQYF
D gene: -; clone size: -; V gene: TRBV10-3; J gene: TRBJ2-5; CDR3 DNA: TGTGCCATCAGCGCCCATGGGGCATCCCAAGAGACCCAGTACTTC; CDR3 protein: CAISAHGASQETQYF
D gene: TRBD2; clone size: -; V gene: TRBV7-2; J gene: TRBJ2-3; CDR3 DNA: TGTGCCAGCAGCCGGGGGGGCCTCCCAGATACGCAGTATTTT; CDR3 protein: CASSRGGLPDTQYF
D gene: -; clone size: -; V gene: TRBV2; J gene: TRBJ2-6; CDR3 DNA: TGTGCCAGCAAGCTCGCCACAGCTGGGGCCAACGTCCTGACTTTC; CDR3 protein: CASKLATAGANVLTF
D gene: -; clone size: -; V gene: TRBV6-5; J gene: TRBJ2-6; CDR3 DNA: TGTGCCAGCAGGCCGGACAGCTTCAATGAGGCCAACGTCCTGACTTTC; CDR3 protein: CASRPDSFNEANVLTF
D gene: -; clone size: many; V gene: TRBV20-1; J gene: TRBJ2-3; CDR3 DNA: TGCAGTGCTAGAGATCCGGTTGGGTACGCAGATACGCAGTATTTT; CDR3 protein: CSARDPVGYADTQYF
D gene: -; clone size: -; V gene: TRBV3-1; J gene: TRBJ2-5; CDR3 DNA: TGTGCCAGCCAATCCGGGACCAAGGAGACCCAGTACTTC; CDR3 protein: CASQSGTKETQYF
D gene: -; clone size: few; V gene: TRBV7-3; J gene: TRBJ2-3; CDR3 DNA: TGTGCCAGCAGCTTAAGTCGGGAGACCACAGATACGCAGTATTTT; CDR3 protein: CASSLSRETTDTQYF
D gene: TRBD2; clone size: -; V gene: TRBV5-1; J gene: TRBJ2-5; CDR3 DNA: TGCGCCAGCAGCCTACTAGCGGTCTCAGAGACCCAGTACTTC; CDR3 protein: CASSLLAVSETQYF
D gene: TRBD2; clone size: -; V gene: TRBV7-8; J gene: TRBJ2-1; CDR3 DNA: TGTGCCAGCACCCACGCGGGGGGGGTCAATGAGCAGTTCTTC; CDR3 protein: CASTHAGGVNEQFF